This T cell receptor beta chain was sequenced for a study of T cells in Graves' hyperthyroidism and ophthalmopathy (dated by TCRdb to between 2019 and 2020). Concerning the study at large: Peripheral blood samples were taken at initial diagnosis, before any treatment was given. After sampling, hyperthyroidism patients received methimazole starting at 30 mg daily, and ophthalmopathy patients received high-dose intravenous methylprednisolone. The 85 to 100 discovery patients were divided at random into training and test sets in a 7:3 ratio. Thyroid tissue and blood T-cell repertoires from more than 5 Graves' hyperthyroidism patients were also compared in the study. The paper reports TCR Vbeta CDR3 sequencing of roughly 140 peripheral blood samples: around 41 ophthalmopathy, 75 to 80 hyperthyroidism and around 17 progressor patients. To identify distinguishing TCR V-J signatures, a discovery cohort of around 98 patients was used, comprising some 45 with Graves' ophthalmopathy and approximately 57 with stable Graves' hyperthyroidism. An independent validation cohort of under 20 hyperthyroidism patients and 17 patients who later progressed to ophthalmopathy tested prospective prediction of ophthalmopathy.

Hyperthyroidism patients were aged 18 to 65 years and newly diagnosed, with disease duration of less than 2 months. Any patient with an uncontrolled infection, another autoimmune disease, pregnancy or lactation was excluded. Diagnoses relied on clinical symptoms, serum thyroxine and TRAb, thyroid ultrasound and orbital computed tomography. Blood from progressor patients was collected at the time of first diagnosis with hyperthyroidism, before any ophthalmopathy symptoms had appeared. PBMCs were isolated from 10 ml of fresh peripheral blood by Ficoll-Paque density gradient centrifugation. Progressor patients were defined as those initially diagnosed with Graves' hyperthyroidism in whom ophthalmopathy developed during follow-up. Total RNA was extracted using Trizol reagent, and RNA quality was assessed on an Agilent 2100 Bioanalyzer. Study-wide conclusions, independent of this receptor: Most expanded thyroid clonotypes (frequency above 0.001) were also found in blood, which suggests that blood repertoires may mirror thyroid immune responses. In validation, the model predicted progression to ophthalmopathy with approximately 71% sensitivity and about 73% specificity, a median of 6.5 months before onset. Sample size was not statistically predetermined, and investigators were not blinded to group allocation. Ophthalmopathy was separated from stable hyperthyroidism by a 13 V-J signature model, with approximately 85% sensitivity and about 81% specificity obtained in cross-validation and 80%/75% obtained in testing.

To note about this clonotype: Its antigen is unknown. No base quality information exists; no much larger clone differs at one position.

The TCR beta CDR3 regions were amplified from the RNA transcripts. For the first round of RT-PCR on the TCR CDR3, the HTBI primer set was used together with the Qiagen OneStep RT-PCR kit. Libraries were constructed in a second round of multiplex PCR, after which size selection and purification were carried out. The libraries were sequenced on an Illumina HiSeq2000 using paired-end 100 bp reads. On the study's bioinformatics: SOAPnuke was used to process the raw data, throwing out any read that contained adapters or uncalled bases, had a mean Phred below 15, or lacked an exact constant-primer or identifier match. High-quality paired reads were merged with COPE v1.2.5, and unique nucleotide sequences were defined as clonotypes. Clonotypes were aligned to IMGT TRBV, TRBD and TRBJ reference segments using MiTCR v1.1. The analysis included only V-J combinations with a frequency above 0.0001, which together covered approximately 99% of the repertoires. The TCS score was defined as F50 (clonal expansion) divided by E x V (chaos), with BLOSUM62-based TCRdist calculated between CDR3 peptides within each V-J. Welch's t-statistics and random forest reduced roughly 530 V-J features to 13, which were used in a naive Bayes classifier (R e1071). TCRdb ran its own pipeline on the public reads, namely fastp trimming at Q25 and MiXCR clone calling, and kept in-frame beta chains. Rows with one shared CDR3 protein collapse into an entry with the most common genes and DNA. The V and J calls here are based on TCRdb, not the publication. The sample includes fewer than 300,000 distinct CDR3 sequences, with 25% observed a single time. 25% to 30% of the sample is in the top ten clones.

V lost 5 bases and J lost 1 base, and the count of bases not matched to a germline gene is 7. The CDR1 and CDR2 encoded by the germline V gene (reference sequence) are GTSNPN and SVGIG. The CDR3 starts with the cysteine, ends with the phenylalanine, and has 14 residues. Only the CDR3 part of the read is kept: 42 bases, read in frame from the first base. Input material: blood. The chain employs TRBV30 and TRBJ1-1; 7 middle bases align to TRBD1. This TCR derives from a man aged 35 to 55 with Graves' hyperthyroidism that later progressed to Graves' ophthalmopathy. Here is the DNA: TGTGCCTGGGGAAGGGACAGCCCGAACACTGAAGCTTTCTTT. Its translation reads: CAWGRDSPNTEAFF.